The 9 T cell receptor beta chains below all came from one sample that was sequenced in a study of shared clonotypes between healthy human individuals. Libraries were prepared by immunoSEQ multiplex PCR; TCRdb keeps only in-frame clonotypes and omits some of them. The sample contains about half a million clones, about 72% of which appear only once. Sequencing input: PBMCs. Source of these receptors: a woman aged 40 to 50 in good health. Some clones in this sample may be carry-over from other donors' samples.

The chain recombines TRBV6-5 with TRBJ1-2; 9 nucleotides align to TRBD1. The CDR3 spans 13 residues. Trimming at V came to 6 bases and at J to 8 bases, leaving 7 bases not matched to a gene. The V gene's germline CDR1 is MNHEY and CDR2 SVGAGI. DNA for the CDR3: TGTGCCAGCAGGAACAGGGGGCGGGCGGGCTACACCTTC. This codes for CASRNRGRAGYTF.

The V and J genes are TRBV27 and TRBJ2-5; D remains unclear. Trimming cost V 8 bases and J 5 bases, with 18 bases left between them. Germline V gene lookup returns CDR1 MNHEY and CDR2 SMNVEV (reference sequence). The CDR3 has 14 residues. In nucleotides, the CDR3 is TGTGCCAGCGCCCCGACACGAGGTGCGGAGACCCAGTACTTC. Its protein is CASAPTRGAETQYF.

The rearrangement links TRBV2 to TRBJ2-1; 12 positions agree with TRBD2. The CDR3 runs to 15 residues. CDR1 and CDR2 (germline): SNHLY, FYNNEI. Trimming cost V 8 bases and J 8 bases; bases outside gene matches: 10. The chain's CDR3 is CASHWTSGIFDEQFF. Written as DNA, the CDR3 is TGTGCCAGCCACTGGACTAGCGGGATTTTCGATGAGCAGTTCTTC. Variable domain in full (rest from reference TRBV2 and TRBJ2-1): EPEVTQTPSHQVTQMGQEVILRCVPISNHLYFYWYRQILGQKVEFLVSFYNNEISEKSEIFDDQFSVERPDGSNFTLKIRSTKLEDSAMYFCASHWTSGIFDEQFFGPGTRLTVL.

The chain couples TRBV13 to TRBJ2-1, with 7 bases aligning to TRBD2. Unmatched junction bases numbered 12, after V lost 6 bases and J lost 4 bases. Germline assignment: CDR1 PRHDT and CDR2 FYEKMQ (reference sequence). This CDR3 is built from 16 residues. The CDR3 DNA is TGTGCCAGCAGACCCCAGAGCGGGGCAAAATACAATGAGCAGTTCTTC. It yields the protein CASRPQSGAKYNEQFF. The whole variable domain, remainder taken from reference TRBV13 and TRBJ2-1, is AAGVIQSPRHLIKEKRETATLKCYPIPRHDTVYWYQQGPGQDPQFLISFYEKMQSDKGSIPDRFSAQQFSDYHSELNMSSLELGDSALYFCASRPQSGAKYNEQFFGPGTRLTVL.

This clone was picked up a small number of times. The V call is TRBV4-1, the J call TRBJ1-1; 7 bases match TRBD1. This CDR3 contains 14 residues. The J segment lost 4 bases and the V segment lost 8 bases, leaving 10 bases of the junction unmatched. Germline assignment: CDR1 MGHRA and CDR2 YSYEKL. CDR3 protein: CASRMGTVGTEAFF. The CDR3 bases are TGCGCCAGCCGGATGGGGACAGTCGGCACTGAAGCTTTCTTT.

This chain links TRBV6-6 with TRBJ2-5; TRBD1 is a possible D gene (6 bases). The J call may be mistaken, given a closer DNA end match to TRBJ2-7. Germline-derived CDR1 and CDR2 are MNHNY and SVGAGI (reference sequence). The CDR3 has 12 residues. CDR3 in DNA: TGTGCCAGCAGTAGGACAGCCTACGAGCAGTACTTC. The encoded protein is CASSRTAYEQYF.

This clone has a count of ten or more. V usage is TRBV4-2 and J usage is TRBJ2-2; weak D call: TRBD1 (6 bases). The CDR3 extends over 14 amino acids. In germline, CDR1 is LGHNA, CDR2 YNFKEQ. Trimming removed 1 base from V and 9 bases from J, with 12 bases in between. The CDR3 protein is CASSQVSRGRELFF. For the CDR3, the DNA is TGTGCCAGCAGCCAAGTTTCCAGGGGCCGGGAGCTGTTTTTT.

This chain uses TRBV4-2 with TRBJ2-3; D not certain. In germline, CDR1 is LGHNA, CDR2 YNFKEQ. The CDR3 is made up of 15 amino acids. Between the trimmed V and J ends, which lost 9 bases and 2 bases, there was a span of 18 bases. For the CDR3, the DNA is TGTGCCAGTACCTCAGGCTCAGCTTTCACAGATACGCAGTATTTT. It is translated as CASTSGSAFTDTQYF.

The V gene is TRBV15, the J gene TRBJ1-3, with D unclear. Trimming pared 1 base from V and 4 bases from J, leaving 11 bases between. This CDR3 is built from 15 residues. Germline-derived CDR1 and CDR2 are LNHNV and YYDKDF (reference sequence). The CDR3 sequence: CATSRGKVLGNTIYF. CDR3 coding DNA: TGTGCCACCAGCAGAGGCAAGGTTTTGGGAAACACCATATATTTT.